This T cell receptor (beta chain) was identified during a study of T cell repertoires in cytomegalovirus infection. Whole-study context: CMV epitopes, recently identified HLA-C-restricted and well-studied HLA-B-restricted, were used.

A single record per CDR3 protein comes from TCRdb applying MiXCR to the reads. Here the sample spans a few hundred thousand distinct CDR3 sequences, around a third being singletons. The CDR3 spans 11 residues. Between the trimmed V and J ends, which lost 8 bases and 5 bases, there was a span of 9 bases. Germline CDR1 SGHVS, CDR2 FQNEAQ. With regard to this clonotype: Its antigen is not identified.

Study-level results: Dominant in the ex vivo response were TCR beta clonotypes restricted by HLA-C and specific for CMV. Cumulative frequency (of public TCR beta family members) identified carriers of CMV plus the relevant HLA.

The chain links TRBV7-8 to TRBJ1-2, with unresolved D. This TCR was sampled from a human donor in good health (CMV status not recorded). Some clones in this sample may be carry-over from other donors' samples. Here the sequenced sample was cultured PBMCs, taken from culture after CMV antigen stimulation. This chain's CDR3 is CASGTDYGYTF. CDR3 nucleotides: TGTGCCAGCGGAACAGATTATGGCTACACCTTC. Full variable domain (rest looked up from reference TRBV7-8 and TRBJ1-2): GAGVSQSPRYKVAKRGQDVALRCDPISGHVSLFWYQQALGQGPEFLTYFQNEAQLDKSGLPSDRFFAERPEGSVSTLKIQRTQQEDSAVYLCASGTDYGYTFGSGTRLTVV.